Each of the 11 T cell receptor beta chains below was sequenced from the same sample in a study of blood T cell repertoires in COVID-19. Some clones are missing from TCRdb's copy, which holds only in-frame ones; the method was immunoSEQ multiplex PCR. The profile shows some 150,000 clones, approximately 85% of them singletons. The sample taken for sequencing was peripheral blood. The receptors shown here come from a middle-aged man with acute or convalescent COVID-19.

This clone appeared a single time. The chain uses TRBV2 and TRBJ1-5; D perhaps matches TRBD1 (5 bases). The CDR3 consists of 14 residues. Trimming shortened V by 3 bases and J by 11 bases, and 17 bases separated the two germline ends. The V gene's germline CDR1 is SNHLY and CDR2 FYNNEI. CDR3 sequence (DNA): TGTGCCAGCAGTGATTTTAGGGGAACCCCCGCCCAGCATTTT. Its protein is CASSDFRGTPAQHF.

V and J are TRBV2 and TRBJ1-2; D is unclear. Germline assignment: CDR1 SNHLY and CDR2 FYNNEI. V was clipped by 7 bases and J by 6 bases, with 12 bases between them. The CDR3 has 12 residues. In DNA, the CDR3 is TGTGCCAGCACCTATCCAATCGATGGCTACACCTTC. Translating gives CASTYPIDGYTF.

This clone was recorded once. The genes are TRBV20-1 and TRBJ1-2; a weak D match, TRBD1 (5 bases). The CDR3 has 14 amino acids. Trimming removed 3 bases from V and 5 bases from J, with 16 bases in between. Per germline, CDR1 DFQATT and CDR2 SNEGSKA (reference sequence). The CDR3 sequence is CSASDSHTTYGYTF. The CDR3, as DNA: TGCAGTGCTAGTGACAGCCATACTACTTATGGCTACACCTTC.

This rearrangement joins TRBV10-3 to TRBJ2-2; D gene unclear. CDR3 size: 14 residues. V shed 3 bases and J shed 7 bases, with 12 bases lying between them. Germline CDR1 and CDR2: ENHRY and SYGVKD. CDR3 sequence (DNA): TGTGCCATCAGTGAACAGAACGGTGACGGGGAGCTGTTTTTT. Encoded protein: CAISEQNGDGELFF.

The CDR3 protein is CASSQDATPNTEAFF. In nucleotides, the CDR3 is TGTGCCAGCAGCCAAGATGCGACACCGAACACTGAAGCTTTCTTT. The chain uses TRBV3-1 (or the pseudogene TRBV3-2) and TRBJ1-1; unclear D gene. The V end was cut by 0 bases, the J end by 1 base, with 9 bases between. Germline V gene lookup returns CDR1 LGHDT and CDR2 YNNKEL (reference sequence). This CDR3 is built from 15 residues.

The chain uses TRBV10-3 and TRBJ1-2, with TRBD1 matching 10 bases. The CDR3 runs to 12 residues. Germline V gene lookup returns CDR1 ENHRY and CDR2 SYGVKD. V shed 10 bases and J 5 bases; nucleotides not matched to a gene: 4. CDR3 protein: CATGQGEYGYTF. DNA for the CDR3: TGTGCCACTGGACAGGGGGAATATGGCTACACCTTC.

The chain recombines TRBV2 with TRBJ2-3; 9 bases are shared with TRBD2. CDR1 and CDR2 (germline): SNHLY, FYNNEI. There are 14 residues in the CDR3. V trimming: 10 bases; J trimming: 0 bases; junction bases outside the gene matches: 5. As DNA, the CDR3 is TGTGCCACCAAGACTAGCGGTAGCACAGATACGCAGTATTTT. Translation gives CATKTSGSTDTQYF.

This clone appeared a single time. The V and J genes are TRBV9 and TRBJ1-2, with a possible D match to TRBD1 (5 bases). In germline, CDR1 is SGDLS, CDR2 YYNGEE. This CDR3 has 11 amino acids. V was cut by 4 bases and J by 5 bases, with 6 bases left in between. The CDR3: CASSSGYGYTF. CDR3 nucleotide sequence: TGTGCCAGCAGCTCAGGGTATGGCTACACCTTC.

This chain's CDR3 is CATSTPTGTLEAFF. As DNA, the CDR3 is TGTGCCACCAGCACTCCGACAGGGACACTGGAAGCTTTCTTT. This chain connects TRBV15 to TRBJ1-1, with 7 bases that match TRBD1. The CDR3 spans 14 residues. With V trimmed by 4 bases and J by 8 bases, 10 bases remained unmatched. Germline values: CDR1 LNHNV, CDR2 YYDKDF (reference sequence).

This chain links TRBV5-1 with TRBJ2-7, with TRBD1 matching 8 bases. The germline V gene has CDR1 SGHRS and CDR2 YFSETQ. Trimming took 4 bases from V and 5 from J; bases not matched to a gene: 11. This CDR3 is 15 amino acids long. CDR3 sequence reads: CASSPRQGRLDEQYF. The CDR3 DNA sequence: TGCGCCAGCAGCCCCAGACAGGGGCGGCTGGACGAGCAGTACTTC.

The rearrangement uses TRBV28 and TRBJ2-3; TRBD2 matches at 8 bases. This CDR3 is 16 amino acids long. J was trimmed by 0 bases and V by 3 bases; bases with no gene match: 5. Germline V gene lookup returns CDR1 MDHEN and CDR2 SYDVKM. The CDR3 is CASSFLGGGSTDTQYF. The CDR3 DNA follows: TGTGCCAGCAGTTTTCTCGGGGGGGGGAGCACAGATACGCAGTATTTT.